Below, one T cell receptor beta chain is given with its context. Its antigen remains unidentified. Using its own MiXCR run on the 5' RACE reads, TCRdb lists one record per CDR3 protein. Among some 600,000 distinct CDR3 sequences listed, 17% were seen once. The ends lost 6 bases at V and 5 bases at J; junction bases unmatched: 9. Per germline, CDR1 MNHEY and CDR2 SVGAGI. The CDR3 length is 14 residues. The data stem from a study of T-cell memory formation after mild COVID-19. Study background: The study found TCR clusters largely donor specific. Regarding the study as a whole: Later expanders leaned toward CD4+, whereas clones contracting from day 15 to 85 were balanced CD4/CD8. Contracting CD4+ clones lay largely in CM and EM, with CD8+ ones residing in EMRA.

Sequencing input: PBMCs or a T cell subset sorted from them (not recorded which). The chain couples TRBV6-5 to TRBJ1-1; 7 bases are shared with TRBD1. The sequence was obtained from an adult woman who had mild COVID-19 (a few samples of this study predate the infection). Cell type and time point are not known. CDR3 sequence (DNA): TGTGCCAGCAGCCAGGGCGTCAGGGGGACTGAAGCTTTCTTT. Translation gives CASSQGVRGTEAFF.